The present entry profiles one T cell receptor (beta chain) with its context. The entry originates in a study of blood T cell repertoires in COVID-19. The CDR3 has 15 amino acids. Trimming cost V 4 bases and J 8 bases, with 19 bases left between them. Germline V gives CDR1 SGHTA, CDR2 FQGNSA. Clones were read by immunoSEQ multiplex PCR, and TCRdb kept only the in-frame ones, dropping some. This table holds 35,000 to 45,000 clones, about 88% found once. The sample taken for sequencing was peripheral blood. This clonotype originated in a human donor in a cohort sampled during active COVID-19. The chain joins TRBV7-2 to TRBJ2-3; TRBD2 might be the D (6 bases). In DNA, the CDR3 is TGTGCCAGCAGCTCTCAGGGACGAACCGGGGGTACGCAGTATTTT. Protein product: CASSSQGRTGGTQYF.